A selection of T cell receptor beta chains follows, all from one sample in a study of CD8+ T cells in alopecia areata. Using immunoSEQ multiplex PCR, the repertoire was profiled, and TCRdb retains in-frame clones only, with some absent. The sample contains some 160,000 clones, 65% of which appear only once. The specimen comprised CD4+ T cells sorted from blood, sampled at week 4, from a patient treated with tofacitinib. The receptors derive from a human donor with alopecia areata. CDR3s leave out the opening cysteine and the closing phenylalanine or tryptophan. Part of the rows lack a size; the others show once, few, many or a class for expanded clones.

clone_size | v_call | cdr3_aa
NA | TRBV27 | ASSPVAIPNSPLH
few | TRBV18 | ASSPPILDGYEQY
NA | TRBV2 | ASRVTGENIQY
NA | TRBV30 | AWRRGSVDGYT
NA | TRBV5-6 | ASSFRLNYGYT
NA | TRBV6-6 | ASSYTGSGELF
NA | TRBV29-1 | SVARRDLTDTQY
few | TRBV4-3 | ASSQLDGFNEKLF
NA | TRBV25-1 | ASSGVYEQY
NA | TRBV9 | ASSGGTRTVRGTQY
NA | TRBV5-4 | ASSRDFGEKLF
NA | TRBV27 | ASSATGSWYGYT
NA | TRBV4-3 | ASSQDTGRNTGELF
NA | TRBV30 | AWSPPGGTQPQH
NA | TRBV29-1 | SVGDQETQY
few | TRBV4-2 | ASSRDNRRAEAF
NA | TRBV29-1 | SVESGNRGANEQF
NA | TRBV30 | AWAPGQGASYT
NA | TRBV5-1 | ASFGTPQETQY
few | TRBV29-1 | SVETARGNQPQH
few | TRBV29-1 | SVEDQGSGYT
NA | TRBV7-2 | ASSLRQGGGYT
few | TRBV29-1 | SASRGLRSPLH
NA | TRBV10-3 | ASRDRDGSPLH
NA | TRBV11-2 | ASSLERMGEAF
few | TRBV9 | ASSRDSYGYT
NA | TRBV7-2 | ASGHQETQY
once | TRBV4-3 | ASSQSGRNQPQH